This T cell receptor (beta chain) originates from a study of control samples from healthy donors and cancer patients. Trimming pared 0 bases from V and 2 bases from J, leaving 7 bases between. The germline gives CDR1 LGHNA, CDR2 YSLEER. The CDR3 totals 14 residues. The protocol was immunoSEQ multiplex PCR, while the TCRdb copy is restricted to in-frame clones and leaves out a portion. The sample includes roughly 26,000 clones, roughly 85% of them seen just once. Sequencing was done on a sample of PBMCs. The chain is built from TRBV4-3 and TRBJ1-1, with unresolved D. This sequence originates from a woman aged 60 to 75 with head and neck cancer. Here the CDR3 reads CASSQDTVNTEAFF. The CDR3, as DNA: TGCGCCAGCAGCCAAGATACAGTCAACACTGAAGCTTTCTTT.